The entry that follows covers one T cell receptor beta chain sequence. These data originate in a study of blood T cell repertoires in COVID-19. Generated by immunoSEQ multiplex PCR, the TCRdb table keeps only in-frame clones and is missing some. The table lists 250,000 to 300,000 clones, 70% to 90% of them singletons. V was clipped by 4 bases and J by 5 bases, with 12 bases between them. CDR3 length: 14 residues. The germline CDR1 and CDR2 sequences are SGHRS and YFSETQ. The gene calls are TRBV5-1 and TRBJ2-2; D unclear. The TCR was taken from a woman between 65 and 79 years old with acute or convalescent COVID-19. Source material: peripheral blood. CDR3 region: CASSPIVSTGELFF. CDR3 sequence (DNA): TGCGCCAGCAGCCCGATCGTGAGTACCGGGGAGCTGTTTTTT. Full variable domain (missing parts from reference TRBV5-1 and TRBJ2-2): KAGVTQTPRYLIKTRGQQVTLSCSPISGHRSVSWYQQTPGQGLQFLFEYFSETQRNKGNFPGRFSGRQFSNSRSEMNVSTLELGDSALYLCASSPIVSTGELFFGEGSRLTVL.